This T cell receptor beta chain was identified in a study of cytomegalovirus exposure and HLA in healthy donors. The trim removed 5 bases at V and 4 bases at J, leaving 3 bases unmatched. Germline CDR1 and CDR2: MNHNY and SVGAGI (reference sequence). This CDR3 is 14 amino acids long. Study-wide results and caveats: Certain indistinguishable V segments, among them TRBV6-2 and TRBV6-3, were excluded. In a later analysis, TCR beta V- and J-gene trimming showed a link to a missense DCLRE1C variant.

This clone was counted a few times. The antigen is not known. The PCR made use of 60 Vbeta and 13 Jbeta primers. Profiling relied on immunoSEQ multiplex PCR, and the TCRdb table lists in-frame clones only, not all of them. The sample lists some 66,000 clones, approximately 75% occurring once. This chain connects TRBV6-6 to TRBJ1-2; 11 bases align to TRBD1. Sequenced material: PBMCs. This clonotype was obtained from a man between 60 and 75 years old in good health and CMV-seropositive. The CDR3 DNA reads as TGTGCCAGCAGTACCGGGACAGGGGGCTATGGCTACACCTTC. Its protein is CASSTGTGGYGYTF.